At least ten counts were recorded for the clone carrying this T cell receptor beta chain. Building the TCR beta libraries relied on iRepertoire HTBI primers, and CDR3 regions underwent Arm-PCR. Using its own MiXCR run on the multiplex PCR reads, TCRdb lists one record per CDR3 protein. This sample carries approximately 400,000 distinct CDR3 sequences, around 21% of them seen once, and the ten largest clones take roughly 20%. Trimming took 2 bases from V and 2 from J, leaving 7 bases between them. Germline-derived CDR1 and CDR2 are MNHEY and SVGAGI. There are 14 residues in the CDR3. The data were obtained in a study of regulatory T cells in long-lasting Graves disease. The time point is: persistent/refractory GD, antithyroid drugs over 5 years with positive TRAb. RNA isolated from PBMCs was used to make the TCR library.

This clonotype was sampled from a female donor with Graves disease. Sequenced material: peripheral blood mononuclear cells (PBMCs), taken when the disease was refractory, from a patient treated with antithyroid drugs. The genes are TRBV6-5 and TRBJ2-4, with unresolved D. The CDR3 bases are TGTGCCAGCAGTTACGAGAGATCCAAAAACATTCAGTACTTC. It yields the protein CASSYERSKNIQYF.